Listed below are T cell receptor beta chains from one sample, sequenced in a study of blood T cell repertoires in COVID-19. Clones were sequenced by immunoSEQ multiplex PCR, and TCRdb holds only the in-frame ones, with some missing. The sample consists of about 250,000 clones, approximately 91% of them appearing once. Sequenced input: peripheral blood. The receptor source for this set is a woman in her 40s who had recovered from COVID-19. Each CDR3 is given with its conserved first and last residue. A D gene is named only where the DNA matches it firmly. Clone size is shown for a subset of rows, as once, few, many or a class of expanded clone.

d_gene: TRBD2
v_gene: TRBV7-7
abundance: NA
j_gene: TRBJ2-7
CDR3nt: TGTGCTAGCAGCCCAGGACTAGCGGGAGGGGACGAGCAGTACTTC
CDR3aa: CASSPGLAGGDEQYF

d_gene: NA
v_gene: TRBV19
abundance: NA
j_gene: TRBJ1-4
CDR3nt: TGTGCCAGCCTGGATCGAGGGCAGCTAGTTGAAAAACTGTTTTTT
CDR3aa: CASLDRGQLVEKLFF

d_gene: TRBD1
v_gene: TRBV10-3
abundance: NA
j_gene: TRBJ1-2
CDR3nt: TGTGCCACCAGTGCCGCCCCGACAGGGGATTCCTCCTATGGCTACACCTTC
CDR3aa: CATSAAPTGDSSYGYTF

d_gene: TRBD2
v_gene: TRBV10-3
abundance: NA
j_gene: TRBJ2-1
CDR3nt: TGTGCCATCAGTGAGTCCACCCCCAGCTCGGGGGGACGAGGGCTGAATGAGCAGTTCTTC
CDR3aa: CAISESTPSSGGRGLNEQFF

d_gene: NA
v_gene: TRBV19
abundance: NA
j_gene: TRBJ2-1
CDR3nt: TGTGCCAGTAGTATGGTCCTATGGCAGGATTACAATGAGCAGTTCTTC
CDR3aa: CASSMVLWQDYNEQFF

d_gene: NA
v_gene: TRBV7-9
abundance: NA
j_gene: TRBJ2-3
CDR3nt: TGTGCCAGCAGCTTTGCGAAATATAGCACAGATACGCAGTATTTT
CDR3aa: CASSFAKYSTDTQYF

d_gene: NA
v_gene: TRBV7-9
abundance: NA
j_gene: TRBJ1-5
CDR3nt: TGTGCCAGCAGCTTAAGTTCAGGGGATCAGCCCCAGCATTTT
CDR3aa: CASSLSSGDQPQHF

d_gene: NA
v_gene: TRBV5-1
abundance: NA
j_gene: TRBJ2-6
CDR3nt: TGCGCCAGCAGCCGGACAGCTGCCCCCTCTGGGGCCAACGTCCTGACTTTC
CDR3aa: CASSRTAAPSGANVLTF

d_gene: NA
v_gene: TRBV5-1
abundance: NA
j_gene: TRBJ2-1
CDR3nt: TGCGCCAGCAGCGGCGGAGGGACCGGTGAGCAGTTCTTC
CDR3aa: CASSGGGTGEQFF

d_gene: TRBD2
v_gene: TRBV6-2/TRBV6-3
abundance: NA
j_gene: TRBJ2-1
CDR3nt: TGTGCCAGCAGTGACCCTCTGGGACTAGCGGGAATGGCCTACAATGAGCAGTTCTTC
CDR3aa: CASSDPLGLAGMAYNEQFF

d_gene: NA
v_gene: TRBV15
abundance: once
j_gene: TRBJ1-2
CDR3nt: TGTGCCACCAGCAGAGATGGGGGCGGGGGAAAGGGCTACACCTTC
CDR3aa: CATSRDGGGGKGYTF

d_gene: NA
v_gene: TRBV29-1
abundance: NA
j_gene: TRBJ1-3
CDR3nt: TGCAGCGCTAAAGACGAGGGTTCTCCTGGAAACACCATATATTTT
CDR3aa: CSAKDEGSPGNTIYF

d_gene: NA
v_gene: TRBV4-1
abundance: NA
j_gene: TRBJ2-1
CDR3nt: TGCGCCAGCAGCCAAGGGTTCAGCTCCTACAATGAGCAGTTCTTC
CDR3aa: CASSQGFSSYNEQFF

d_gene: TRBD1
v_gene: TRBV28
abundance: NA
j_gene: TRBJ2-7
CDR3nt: TGTGCCAGCAGTGGGATGTGGACAGGGGGGCGTTACGAGCAGTACTTC
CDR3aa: CASSGMWTGGRYEQYF

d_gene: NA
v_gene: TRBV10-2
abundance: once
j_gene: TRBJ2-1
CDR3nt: TGCGCCAGCAGCGTAAGCGGGCCTGGGTACAATGAGCAGTTCTTC
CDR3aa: CASSVSGPGYNEQFF

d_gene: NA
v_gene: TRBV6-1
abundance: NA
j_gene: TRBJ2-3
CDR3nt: TGTGCCAGCAGTGATCATTGGGGGGATAAAAACGTGGCAGATACGCAGTATTTT
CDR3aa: CASSDHWGDKNVADTQYF

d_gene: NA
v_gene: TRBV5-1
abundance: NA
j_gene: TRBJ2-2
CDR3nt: TGCGCCAGCAGGGGGCCCGGGGAGCTGTTTTTT
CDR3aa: CASRGPGELFF

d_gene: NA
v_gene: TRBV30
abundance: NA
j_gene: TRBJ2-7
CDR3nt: TGTGCCTGGAGTGCACTAGTAAGCTACGAGCAGTACTTC
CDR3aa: CAWSALVSYEQYF

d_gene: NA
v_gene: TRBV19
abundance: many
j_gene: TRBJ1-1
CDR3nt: TGTGCCAGTAGTATCGCGGCAGGACAAGGAGCTTTCTTT
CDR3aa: CASSIAAGQGAFF

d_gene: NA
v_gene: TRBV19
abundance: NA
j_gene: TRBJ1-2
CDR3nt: TGTGCCAGTAGTATAGGTTCGGGGGGCGCCTATGGCTACACCTTC
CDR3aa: CASSIGSGGAYGYTF

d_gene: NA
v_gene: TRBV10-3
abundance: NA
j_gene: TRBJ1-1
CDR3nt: TGTGCCATCAGGGGGGACACGCGGAACACTGAAGCTTTCTTT
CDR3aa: CAIRGDTRNTEAFF

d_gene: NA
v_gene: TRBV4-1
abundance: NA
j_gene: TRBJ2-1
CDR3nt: TGCGCCAGCGCCCCCGCCCAGGGGGGCTACAATGAGCAGTTCTTC
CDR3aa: CASAPAQGGYNEQFF

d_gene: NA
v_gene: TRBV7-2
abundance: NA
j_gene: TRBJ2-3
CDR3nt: TGTGCCAGCAGCTCCAGGGTACAAGATACGCAGTATTTT
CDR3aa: CASSSRVQDTQYF